A single sample is the source of the 30 T cell receptor beta chains below, sequenced in a study of beta chain features in type 1 diabetes. Every isolated RNA sample was fully reverse transcribed, so sequencing captured expressed TCRB transcripts. The protocol was immunoSEQ multiplex PCR, while the TCRdb copy is restricted to in-frame clones and leaves out a portion. The repertoire holds about 930,000 clones, with 17% as singletons. The specimen sequenced was naive CD4+ T cells from blood. The receptors were gathered from a woman younger than 30 in good health.

This clone has only a few counts. The chain is built from TRBV7-9 and TRBJ2-1; the D is unclear. The CDR3 spans 16 residues. Germline loops: CDR1 SEHNR, CDR2 FQNEAQ (reference sequence). With 0 bases removed from V and 6 bases from J, the gap between germline ends came to 15 bases. The CDR3: CASSLAPTGRINEQFF. The CDR3, as DNA: TGTGCCAGCAGCTTAGCCCCAACTGGACGCATCAATGAGCAGTTCTTC. Full variable domain (rest looked up from reference TRBV7-9 and TRBJ2-1): DTGVSQNPRHKITKRGQNVTFRCDPISEHNRLYWYRQTLGQGPEFLTYFQNEAQLEKSRLLSDRFSAERPKGSFSTLEIQRTEQGDSAMYLCASSLAPTGRINEQFFGPGTRLTVL.

The chain links TRBV7-8 to TRBJ1-4; D perhaps matches TRBD1 (5 bases). Germline V gives CDR1 SGHVS, CDR2 FQNEAQ. Trimming stripped 1 base from V and 4 bases from J, with 13 bases between. The CDR3 extends over 16 amino acids. The CDR3 coding sequence is TGTGCCAGCAGCTTAGTTGGCGGGGCAGATAATGAAAAACTGTTTTTT. Translation gives CASSLVGGADNEKLFF.

The V gene is TRBV11-2, the J gene TRBJ2-1, with unresolved D. The CDR3 loop spans 13 amino acids. Germline loops: CDR1 SGHAT, CDR2 FQNNGV. The ends were cut back, 2 bases at V and 6 bases at J, with 8 bases in the middle. CDR3 protein: CASSLSFTNEQFF. The CDR3 bases are TGTGCCAGCAGCTTATCATTTACCAATGAGCAGTTCTTC. The full variable domain, in which reference TRBV11-2 and TRBJ2-1 provide the parts outside the CDR3, is EAGVAQSPRYKIIEKRQSVAFWCNPISGHATLYWYQQILGQGPKLLIQFQNNGVVDDSQLPKDRFSAERLKGVDSTLKIQPAKLEDSAVYLCASSLSFTNEQFFGPGTRLTVL.

Concerning this clone itself: Other DNA sequences from this sample encode an identical CDR3 as well. The CDR3 nucleotides read TGTGCCAGCAGCTTAATTTGGGACAATGAGCAGTTCTTC. Its translation is CASSLIWDNEQFF. The V gene is TRBV7-2, the J gene TRBJ2-1; no definite D call. From germline, CDR1 is SGHTA and CDR2 FQGNSA. This CDR3 has 13 residues. V dropped 2 bases and J dropped 5 bases, with 7 bases sitting between them.

This clone came up a few times. The V and J genes are TRBV9 and TRBJ2-3; D possibly corresponds to TRBD2 (5 bases). Trimming pared 4 bases from V and 7 bases from J, leaving 19 bases between. The CDR3 runs 15 residues. The V gene's germline CDR1 is SGDLS and CDR2 YYNGEE. CDR3 sequence reads: CASSPGTRVGNTQYF. The CDR3 DNA is TGTGCCAGCAGCCCGGGAACCCGCGTAGGAAATACGCAGTATTTT.

This clone was observed a few times. This sequence joins TRBV7-3 and TRBJ2-2; 10 bases match TRBD2. This CDR3 region has 16 residues. With 4 bases clipped from V and 4 bases from J, the junction kept 6 bases outside the gene matches. The germline gives CDR1 SGHTA, CDR2 FQGTGA. The CDR3 here is CASSSASGSITGELFF. CDR3 in DNA: TGTGCCAGCAGCTCCGCTAGCGGGAGCATCACCGGGGAGCTGTTTTTT.

Details on this clone: One end of the junction is discordant with germline, which a read error may explain. The rearrangement joins TRBV7-9 to TRBJ1-3; perhaps TRBD1 as D (5 bases). CDR3 length: 16 amino acids. CDR1 and CDR2 (germline): SEHNR, FQNEAQ (reference sequence). This CDR3 is CASSQDDRSSGNTIYF. As DNA, the CDR3 is TGCGCCAGCAGCCAAGATGACAGAAGCTCTGGAAACACCATATATTTT. Variable domain in full (rest from reference TRBV7-9 and TRBJ1-3): DTGVSQNPRHKITKRGQNVTFRCDPISEHNRLYWYRQTLGQGPEFLTYFQNEAQLEKSRLLSDRFSAERPKGSFSTLEIQRTEQGDSAMYLCASSQDDRSSGNTIYFGEGSWLTVV.

This sequence joins TRBV9 and TRBJ1-4; the D gene is possibly TRBD1 (6 bases). This CDR3 region has 18 residues. CDR1 and CDR2 (germline): SGDLS, YYNGEE. Trimming shortened V by 0 bases and J by 4 bases, and 19 bases separated the two germline ends. CDR3 nucleotides: TGTGCCAGCAGCGTAGAGGCAGGGGCCGTGCGGGGTAATGAAAAACTGTTTTTT. Encoded protein: CASSVEAGAVRGNEKLFF. The full variable domain, its missing parts supplied by reference TRBV9 and TRBJ1-4, is DSGVTQTPKHLITATGQRVTLRCSPRSGDLSVYWYQQSLDQGLQFLIQYYNGEERAKGNILERFSAQQFPDLHSELNLSSLELGDSALYFCASSVEAGAVRGNEKLFFGSGTQLSVL.

This clone was seen only a few times. This sequence joins TRBV4-2 and TRBJ2-7; 9 nucleotides match TRBD1. Trimming took 4 bases from V and 2 from J; bases not matched to a gene: 9. The CDR3 consists of 16 residues. Germline V gene lookup returns CDR1 LGHNA and CDR2 YNFKEQ. CDR3 amino acids: CASSLVGTGRTYEQYF. In DNA, the CDR3 is TGTGCCAGCAGCCTAGTAGGGACAGGGCGGACCTACGAGCAGTACTTC.

The CDR3 DNA follows: TGTGCCAGCAGCTTTTCCCGGGACAGGGCCGTCAACGAGCAGTACTTC. It specifies CASSFSRDRAVNEQYF. The rearrangement joins TRBV7-8 to TRBJ2-7; 9 bases align to TRBD1. CDR1 and CDR2 from the germline V gene are SGHVS and FQNEAQ. The CDR3 runs 16 residues. V gave up 3 bases and J gave up 5 bases; unmatched junction bases: 11. Using reference TRBV7-8 and TRBJ2-7 for the parts outside the CDR3, the full variable domain is GAGVSQSPRYKVAKRGQDVALRCDPISGHVSLFWYQQALGQGPEFLTYFQNEAQLDKSGLPSDRFFAERPEGSVSTLKIQRTQQEDSAVYLCASSFSRDRAVNEQYFGPGTRLTVT.

This clone was seen only a few times. The V gene is TRBV7-2, the J gene TRBJ2-3, with TRBD2 matching 7 bases. Looked up from germline, CDR1 is SGHTA and CDR2 is FQGNSA. The junction had 10 bases not matched to a gene; V was cut back by 5 bases and J by 5 bases. The CDR3 extends over 15 amino acids. The CDR3 loop is CASSPWAGAGDTQYF. In DNA form, the CDR3 reads TGTGCCAGCAGCCCCTGGGCGGGAGCGGGAGATACGCAGTATTTT.

This chain connects TRBV27 to TRBJ1-2; D unclear. The CDR3 has 14 amino acids. Germline V gene lookup returns CDR1 MNHEY and CDR2 SMNVEV (reference sequence). V was clipped by 8 bases and J by 0 bases, with 13 bases between them. The DNA for the CDR3 is TGTGCCAGCGGGCCTCTCAGTGCTAACTATGGCTACACCTTC. It is translated as CASGPLSANYGYTF.

This chain connects TRBV10-3 to TRBJ2-7; TRBD2 matches 10 bases. Per the germline V gene, CDR1 is ENHRY and CDR2 is SYGVKD. The CDR3 has 15 amino acids. Trimming cost V 10 bases and J 2 bases; bases outside gene matches: 11. The CDR3 sequence: CASHSTSGLTYEQYF. The CDR3 region has the DNA TGTGCCAGCCACTCGACTAGCGGGTTAACCTACGAGCAGTACTTC.

This clone was counted only a few times. V usage is TRBV27 and J usage is TRBJ2-7; D might be TRBD1 (5 bases). V was cut by 6 bases and J by 2 bases, with 17 bases left in between. Germline lookup yields CDR1 MNHEY and CDR2 SMNVEV (reference sequence). This CDR3 spans 15 amino acids. The CDR3 DNA sequence: TGTGCCAGCAGACCCCTGGGGCAGCACCCCTACGAGCAGTACTTC. Protein sequence: CASRPLGQHPYEQYF.

The CDR3 DNA follows: TGTGCCACCAGCACAGGGACTAGCGGGACCACCGACGAGCAGTACTTC. Residues: CATSTGTSGTTDEQYF. V usage is TRBV15 and J usage is TRBJ2-7; TRBD2 matches at 13 bases. The V gene end was trimmed by 4 bases and the J gene end by 5 bases; junction bases not matched to a gene: 8. This CDR3 has 16 residues. CDR1 LNHNV and CDR2 YYDKDF come from the germline V gene (reference sequence).

This clone was counted only a few times. The chain couples TRBV9 to TRBJ2-5; TRBD2 matches 7 bases. J was trimmed by 1 base and V by 0 bases; bases with no gene match: 6. The germline V gene encodes CDR1 SGDLS and CDR2 YYNGEE. CDR3 length: 16 amino acids. The CDR3 loop reads CASSVAPTSRQETQYF. The CDR3, as DNA: TGTGCCAGCAGCGTAGCCCCGACTAGCCGCCAAGAGACCCAGTACTTC.

This clone was recorded a few times. The J gene is TRBJ2-7, the V gene TRBV7-2; possible D gene TRBD2, 6 bases. The CDR3 length is 11 residues. CDR1 and CDR2 from the germline V gene are SGHTA and FQGNSA. The V gene lost 7 bases and the J gene lost 7 bases, with 11 bases spanning the gap. The CDR3 here is CASTIRGEQYF. For the CDR3, the DNA is TGTGCCAGCACAATACGGGGGGAGCAGTACTTC.

This clone was seen only a few times. The chain uses TRBV6-1 and TRBJ1-2; the D gene is possibly TRBD1 (6 bases). The germline V and J ends were trimmed by 2 bases and 7 bases, with 20 bases remaining between them. The CDR3 length is 16 residues. Per the germline V gene, CDR1 is MNHNS and CDR2 is SASEGT. The chain's CDR3 is CASSEFLVGGRRGYTF. The CDR3 region has the DNA TGTGCCAGCAGTGAATTTCTTGTTGGGGGGCGCCGTGGCTACACCTTC.

Points on this clone: The sample carries other DNA sequences with the same CDR3. The chain uses TRBV7-2 and TRBJ2-7; possible D gene TRBD1, 6 bases. Trimming cost V 1 base and J 2 bases, with 9 bases left between them. The CDR3 loop spans 14 amino acids. Looked up from germline, CDR1 is SGHTA and CDR2 is FQGNSA. The CDR3 spells CASSLDRVAYEQYF. Written as DNA, the CDR3 is TGTGCCAGCAGCTTAGACAGGGTGGCCTACGAGCAGTACTTC. The entire variable domain, with the rest obtained from reference TRBV7-2 and TRBJ2-7, is as follows: GAGVSQSPSNKVTEKGKDVELRCDPISGHTALYWYRQSLGQGLEFLIYFQGNSAPDKSGLPSDRFSAERTGGSVSTLTIQRTQQEDSAVYLCASSLDRVAYEQYFGPGTRLTVT.

In this sample, this clone turned up a few times. This chain uses TRBV19 with TRBJ1-1; D possibly corresponds to TRBD1 (6 bases). The germline V and J ends were trimmed by 5 bases and 1 base, with 11 bases remaining between them. Germline loops: CDR1 LNHDA, CDR2 SQIVND (reference sequence). The CDR3 has 14 residues. CDR3 loop: CASSPSDRNTEAFF. The CDR3 nucleotides read TGTGCCAGTAGTCCCTCGGACAGGAACACTGAAGCTTTCTTT.

V is TRBV2 and J is TRBJ2-2; 8 bases align to TRBD1. V lost 8 bases and J lost 5; bases outside the gene matches: 7. Looked up from germline, CDR1 is SNHLY and CDR2 is FYNNEI. The CDR3 consists of 14 residues. This CDR3 is CASHGQGWTGELFF. In nucleotides, the CDR3 is TGTGCCAGCCACGGACAGGGATGGACCGGGGAGCTGTTTTTT.

CDR3 amino acids: CASSLVRTSGLSTDTQYF. The CDR3 nucleotides read TGTGCCAGCAGCTTAGTTCGGACTAGCGGTCTAAGCACAGATACGCAGTATTTT. V and J are TRBV7-2 and TRBJ2-3; 10 bases align to TRBD2. The CDR3 runs 18 residues. The germline gives CDR1 SGHTA, CDR2 FQGNSA. V shed 1 base, J shed 0 bases, and the junction held 7 bases outside the gene matches.

This clone was counted between two and nine times. This rearrangement joins TRBV7-9 to TRBJ2-5, with 8 bases matching TRBD1. There are 16 residues in the CDR3. Trimming at V came to 1 base and at J to 6 bases, leaving 10 bases not matched to a gene. Germline-derived CDR1 and CDR2 are SEHNR and FQNEAQ (reference sequence). The CDR3 spells CASSLESGGAVKTQYF. The CDR3 nucleotides are TGTGCCAGCAGCTTAGAGTCAGGGGGCGCAGTAAAGACCCAGTACTTC. The full variable domain, with the rest looked up from reference TRBV7-9 and TRBJ2-5, is DTGVSQNPRHKITKRGQNVTFRCDPISEHNRLYWYRQTLGQGPEFLTYFQNEAQLEKSRLLSDRFSAERPKGSFSTLEIQRTEQGDSAMYLCASSLESGGAVKTQYFGPGTRLLVL.

This chain links TRBV7-9 with TRBJ2-1; 7 bases align to TRBD2. Germline CDR1 is SEHNR and CDR2 is FQNEAQ (reference sequence). The CDR3 contains 17 residues. The junction had 14 bases not matched to a gene; V was cut back by 5 bases and J by 4 bases. The CDR3 nucleotides are TGTGCCAGCAGCCTCCCGACGGGGGGTTTTTCATACAATGAGCAGTTCTTC. Its protein is CASSLPTGGFSYNEQFF.

The rearrangement links TRBV10-3 to TRBJ2-7; TRBD1 matches at 9 bases. Germline lookup yields CDR1 ENHRY and CDR2 SYGVKD. V lost 4 bases, J lost 0 bases, and 10 bases stayed unmatched. This CDR3 has 17 amino acids. The DNA of the CDR3 is TGTGCCATCAGTGGGTCCACGCGACAGGGGGGCTCCTACGAGCAGTACTTC. Protein: CAISGSTRQGGSYEQYF.

The CDR3 DNA is TGCGCCAGCAGCTTGGCCGGGACAGGAGTCAATGAGCAGTTCTTC. Encoded protein: CASSLAGTGVNEQFF. This chain links TRBV5-1 with TRBJ2-1, with TRBD1 matching over 8 bases. Germline CDR1 reads SGHRS; CDR2 reads YFSETQ. CDR3 length: 15 residues. V shed 0 bases, J shed 6 bases, and the junction held 5 bases outside the gene matches. The entire variable domain, with the rest obtained from reference TRBV5-1 and TRBJ2-1, is as follows: KAGVTQTPRYLIKTRGQQVTLSCSPISGHRSVSWYQQTPGQGLQFLFEYFSETQRNKGNFPGRFSGRQFSNSRSEMNVSTLELGDSALYLCASSLAGTGVNEQFFGPGTRLTVL.

This chain connects TRBV6-5 to TRBJ2-2; D unclear. The germline V and J ends were trimmed by 5 bases and 0 bases, with 7 bases remaining between them. CDR3 size: 14 residues. The germline V gene encodes CDR1 MNHEY and CDR2 SVGAGI. This CDR3 reads CASSQGPNTGELFF. In DNA form, the CDR3 reads TGTGCCAGCAGTCAAGGACCGAACACCGGGGAGCTGTTTTTT.

This clone was detected a few times. Other DNA sequences within the sample encode an identical CDR3. The V and J genes are TRBV18 and TRBJ2-1; 14 nucleotides match TRBD2. Germline-derived CDR1 and CDR2 are KGHSH and LQKENI. The CDR3 runs 15 residues. V shed 3 bases, J shed 8 bases, and the junction held 3 bases outside the gene matches. The CDR3 DNA follows: TGTGCCAGCTCACCGGGACTAGCGGGAGTTTATGAGCAGTTCTTC. This gives the protein CASSPGLAGVYEQFF.

The chain couples TRBV5-1 to TRBJ2-1, with D perhaps being TRBD1 or TRBD2 (5 bases each). The V and J ends lost 3 bases and 5 bases respectively, with 9 bases between them. Germline V gene lookup returns CDR1 SGHRS and CDR2 YFSETQ. This CDR3 region has 13 residues. CDR3 DNA: TGCGCCAGCAGCTGGGGGATAGACAATGAGCAGTTCTTC. Translation: CASSWGIDNEQFF.

This clone turned up a few times. The chain links TRBV9 to TRBJ2-2, with D unclear. CDR1 and CDR2 from the germline V gene are SGDLS and YYNGEE. The CDR3 is 13 residues long. V was pared by 3 bases and J by 2 bases, with 5 bases between. The CDR3 region is CASSAANTGELFF. In nucleotides, the CDR3 is TGTGCCAGCAGCGCCGCTAACACCGGGGAGCTGTTTTTT.